This T cell receptor beta chain emerged from a study of beta chain features in type 1 diabetes (dated by TCRdb to 2016 to 2019). A note on the overall study: Patients and healthy donors did not differ in mean age, gender distribution, total cell number or subset yield. Across all samples, around 99 million sorted cells were examined, and cell number per subset correlated strongly with RNA yield. The study compared TCRB repertoires of sorted circulating CD4+ T cell subsets between recently diagnosed type 1 diabetes patients and matched healthy donors. Whereas all 30 or so donors provided naive and central memory subsets, regulatory and stem cell-like memory subsets were isolated from just 8 patients and roughly eight healthy donors.

The entire isolated RNA was reverse transcribed using the High Capacity cDNA Reverse Transcription Kit, and thus expressed TCRB transcripts were sequenced. Deep immunoSEQ sequencing was performed on naive, central memory and regulatory T cell samples, with an average of roughly 3.5 million total reads per sample. Sorted cells were lysed in RLT buffer, and RNA was extracted using DNase-treated RNeasy Micro or Mini kits according to cell number. To prevent cross-contamination, each cell subset was processed individually, whereas patient and healthy donor samples were processed jointly. TCRB sequences were amplified from cDNA with the immunoSEQ multiplex PCR, producing 87-bp fragments spanning the CDR3 region. Amplicons were sequenced on the Illumina HiSeq platform. As for the authors' bioinformatics: PCR bias was corrected computationally using synthetic template baselines, and reads within Hamming distance 2 were collapsed, with unmergeable singletons discarded. By aligning reads against IMGT, V, D and J genes, CDR3 length, and insertions or deletions at six rearrangement sites were assigned. Clonotype counts were normalized to sorted cell number within each subset before computing true diversity and Gini coefficients with the tcR R package. The overlap coefficient, calculated on TCRB nucleotide sequences, was used to quantify repertoire sharing. Out-of-frame TCRB sequences from naive cells were analyzed to stand in for the pre-selection repertoire. TCRdb took this table from immuneACCESS and kept in-frame rearrangements with V and J called. Such tables lack part of the clones; where checked against another copy, unresolved V genes explain under half of the gap, and the rest is unexplained. For V, J and clone size, that table is used; D and trimming come from the DNA. Counted in this sample were 500,000 to 850,000 clones; more than 13% of them appeared once. 0.03% to 0.04% of the sample is taken by the ten largest.

As to this clone: The clone's antigen remains unknown. No base quality information exists; no much larger clone differs at one position.

A single peripheral blood draw of about 116 mL on average was collected from each donor into heparinised tubes. Naive, central memory, regulatory and stem cell-like memory CD4+ T cells were sorted on a BD FACSAria II using a panel including CD45RO, CCR7, CD25, CD127, CD95 and CD27. Every sorted population had a purity above 95%. PBMCs were separated immediately by Lymphoprep density gradient centrifugation and were stained directly, without being cultured. So that batch effects would be minimized, each experiment stained and sorted samples in pairs, pairing one healthy donor with one patient. What the research found in general, with its limitations: Type 1 diabetes patients showed a moderate but significant shortening of TCRB CDR3 length in all four CD4+ subsets. PCR may preferentially amplify shorter templates, but because patient and control samples were amplified and corrected together, any resulting skew would affect both groups equally. The naive, central memory and regulatory TCRB repertoires appeared to resemble one another more closely among patients than among healthy donors. Because cDNA rather than genomic DNA was sequenced, highly expressing activated cells could have been over-represented, although no difference in activation and CD3 levels was found between groups. Because small numbers of individuals were included in the HLA sub-analyses, any influence of HLA type on TCRB rearrangement was left unresolved. Fewer insertions and more nucleotide deletions at VDJ recombination sites were observed in patients with type 1 diabetes, implying thymic rearrangement abnormalities.

This TCR was recovered from a man between 18 and 35 years old with type 1 diabetes. Sequencing was done on a sample of naive CD4+ T cells from blood. The cell subset or site label of this sample denotes: true naive CD4+ T cells.

The CDR3 amino acid sequence is: CASSSRARRTEAFF. The DNA is TGTGCCAGCAGTTCTCGGGCCCGGCGCACTGAAGCTTTCTTT. The chain uses TRBV6-5 and TRBJ1-1, with the identity of the D gene unclear. CDR1 is given as MNHEY and CDR2 as SVGAGI, both from the germline V gene. V was cut back by 4 bases and J by 4 bases, leaving a gap of 13 bases between them. The CDR3 spans 14 residues, from the cysteine through the phenylalanine. Only CDR3 DNA is held: 42 bases, read in frame from base 1.